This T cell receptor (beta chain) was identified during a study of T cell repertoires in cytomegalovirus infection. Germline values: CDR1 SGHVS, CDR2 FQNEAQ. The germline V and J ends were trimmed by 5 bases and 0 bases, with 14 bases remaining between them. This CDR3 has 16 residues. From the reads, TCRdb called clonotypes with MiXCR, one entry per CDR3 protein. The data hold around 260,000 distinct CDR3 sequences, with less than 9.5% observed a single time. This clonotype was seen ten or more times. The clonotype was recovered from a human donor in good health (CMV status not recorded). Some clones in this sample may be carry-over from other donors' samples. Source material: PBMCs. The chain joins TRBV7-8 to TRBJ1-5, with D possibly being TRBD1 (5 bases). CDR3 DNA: TGTGCCAGCAGCCCCCTGGCAGGGTATAGCAATCAGCCCCAGCATTTT. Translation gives CASSPLAGYSNQPQHF.